A selection of T cell receptor beta chains follows, all from one sample in a study of technical replicates of blood from several donors. Repertoires were generated with immunoSEQ multiplex PCR, while TCRdb's copy carries only in-frame clones and drops some. The table includes roughly 50,000 clones, roughly 95% detected once. The specimen sequenced was PBMCs. All receptors derive from a human donor in good health. Some clones in this sample may be carry-over from other donors' samples. Both conserved end residues are part of each CDR3. A D gene is named only where the DNA matches it firmly. Not all rows give a size; the values are once, few, many and, for expanded clones, a class.

clone_size: .; d_call: TRBD2; v_call: TRBV30; j_call: TRBJ2-5; cdr3_nt: TGTGCCTGGAGTGCCGGGACTACCCAAGAGACCCAGTACTTC; cdr3_aa: CAWSAGTTQETQYF
clone_size: .; d_call: TRBD1; v_call: TRBV7-2; j_call: TRBJ1-2; cdr3_nt: TGTGCCAGCAGCTTCCCGACAGGGGGCGTAAATGGCTACACCTTC; cdr3_aa: CASSFPTGGVNGYTF
clone_size: .; d_call: TRBD1; v_call: TRBV28; j_call: TRBJ1-2; cdr3_nt: TGTGCCAGCAGTTTGCCGGGTTCGGGGACAGTGAGGTATGGCTACACCTTC; cdr3_aa: CASSLPGSGTVRYGYTF
clone_size: .; d_call: TRBD1; v_call: TRBV10-3; j_call: TRBJ1-5; cdr3_nt: TGTGCCATCAGTCCGGACAGGGATCAGCCCCAGCATTTT; cdr3_aa: CAISPDRDQPQHF
clone_size: .; d_call: .; v_call: TRBV6-1; j_call: TRBJ2-1; cdr3_nt: TGTGCCAGCAGTCTAACGGGACAAAAAACGGATGAGCAGTTCTTC; cdr3_aa: CASSLTGQKTDEQFF
clone_size: .; d_call: TRBD2; v_call: TRBV4-3; j_call: TRBJ2-3; cdr3_nt: TGCGCCAGCAGCCAAGATCTAGCGGGGGGGCCAGATACGCAGTATTTT; cdr3_aa: CASSQDLAGGPDTQYF
clone_size: .; d_call: .; v_call: TRBV6-1; j_call: TRBJ1-5; cdr3_nt: TGTGCCAGCAGTGACTCACTACATCAGCCCCAGCATTTT; cdr3_aa: CASSDSLHQPQHF
clone_size: .; d_call: .; v_call: TRBV11-3; j_call: TRBJ2-1; cdr3_nt: TGTGCCAGCAGCTTAGATGGCACCTCCTACAATGAGCAGTTCTTC; cdr3_aa: CASSLDGTSYNEQFF
clone_size: .; d_call: .; v_call: TRBV6-6; j_call: TRBJ2-5; cdr3_nt: TGTGCCAGCAGTTACCGCAGGGTGGAGACCCAGTACTTC; cdr3_aa: CASSYRRVETQYF
clone_size: .; d_call: .; v_call: TRBV7-9; j_call: TRBJ2-7; cdr3_nt: TGTGCCAGCAGCTTTGCTAGCTCCTACGAGCAGTACTTC; cdr3_aa: CASSFASSYEQYF
clone_size: .; d_call: .; v_call: TRBV5-4; j_call: TRBJ2-5; cdr3_nt: TGTGCCAGCAGCCCACAGGGATACGAGACCCAGTACTTC; cdr3_aa: CASSPQGYETQYF
clone_size: .; d_call: .; v_call: TRBV2; j_call: TRBJ1-1; cdr3_nt: TGTGCCAGCAGGGGGAGGGGCGGCACTGAAGCTTTCTTT; cdr3_aa: CASRGRGGTEAFF
clone_size: .; d_call: .; v_call: TRBV6-5; j_call: TRBJ1-4; cdr3_nt: TGTGCCAGCAGTTACAGGGACACCCATGAAAAACTGTTTTTT; cdr3_aa: CASSYRDTHEKLFF
clone_size: .; d_call: .; v_call: TRBV18; j_call: TRBJ2-5; cdr3_nt: TGTGCCAGCTCACCAGGAGGACCAAGACAAGAGACCCAGTACTTC; cdr3_aa: CASSPGGPRQETQYF
clone_size: .; d_call: .; v_call: TRBV4-1; j_call: TRBJ2-1; cdr3_nt: TGCGCCAGCAGCCGCGAGGGACATTCGGGTGAGCAGTTCTTC; cdr3_aa: CASSREGHSGEQFF
clone_size: .; d_call: TRBD2; v_call: TRBV6-5; j_call: TRBJ2-2; cdr3_nt: TGTGCCAGCAGTTACAGGGCGGGAGCCAACACCGGGGAGCTGTTTTTT; cdr3_aa: CASSYRAGANTGELFF
clone_size: .; d_call: TRBD2; v_call: TRBV5-4; j_call: TRBJ2-5; cdr3_nt: TGTGCCAGCAGTTTGCTAGCGGGAGGCGGTGAGACCCAGTACTTC; cdr3_aa: CASSLLAGGGETQYF
clone_size: .; d_call: .; v_call: TRBV7-6; j_call: TRBJ2-3; cdr3_nt: TGTGCCAGCAGCCGAACAGGGAAAGATACGCAGTATTTT; cdr3_aa: CASSRTGKDTQYF
clone_size: .; d_call: .; v_call: TRBV27; j_call: TRBJ2-2; cdr3_nt: TGTGCCAGCAGCCTACGGAGGCCCGGGGAGCTGTTTTTT; cdr3_aa: CASSLRRPGELFF
clone_size: once; d_call: TRBD1; v_call: TRBV7-9; j_call: TRBJ1-1; cdr3_nt: TGTGCCAGCAGCCCAGGGACAGGGGACTTTACTCGGGCTTTCTTT; cdr3_aa: CASSPGTGDFTRAFF
clone_size: .; d_call: TRBD2; v_call: TRBV7-2; j_call: TRBJ2-7; cdr3_nt: TGTGCCAGCAGCCAAGGGACTAGCGGGGGTTACGAGCAGTACTTC; cdr3_aa: CASSQGTSGGYEQYF
clone_size: .; d_call: .; v_call: TRBV12-5; j_call: TRBJ2-7; cdr3_nt: TGTGCTAGTGGTTTGGTACTTGGCAGGGACTACGAGCAGTACTTC; cdr3_aa: CASGLVLGRDYEQYF
clone_size: .; d_call: TRBD2; v_call: TRBV29-1; j_call: TRBJ2-5; cdr3_nt: TGCAGCGTTGTTGTAGCGGGGTTACAAGAGACCCAGTACTTC; cdr3_aa: CSVVVAGLQETQYF
clone_size: .; d_call: TRBD1; v_call: TRBV29-1; j_call: TRBJ1-4; cdr3_nt: TGCAGCGTGGTGGACAGGGGGCATGAAAAACTGTTTTTT; cdr3_aa: CSVVDRGHEKLFF
clone_size: .; d_call: .; v_call: TRBV5-1; j_call: TRBJ1-4; cdr3_nt: TGCGCCAGCAGCTTGGGGGAGCGGTTCGTAGAAAAACTGTTTTTT; cdr3_aa: CASSLGERFVEKLFF
clone_size: once; d_call: .; v_call: TRBV5-1; j_call: TRBJ2-3; cdr3_nt: TGCGCCAGCAGCTTTTCAGGGTTCACAGATACGCAGTATTTT; cdr3_aa: CASSFSGFTDTQYF
clone_size: .; d_call: .; v_call: TRBV10-3; j_call: TRBJ1-1; cdr3_nt: TGTGCCATCAGTGAGGGGGGGGAGGACACTGAAGCTTTCTTT; cdr3_aa: CAISEGGEDTEAFF
clone_size: .; d_call: .; v_call: TRBV20-1; j_call: TRBJ2-1; cdr3_nt: TGCAGTGCTATTCCTCAGGATCAGCAGTTCTTC; cdr3_aa: CSAIPQDQQFF
clone_size: once; d_call: .; v_call: TRBV4-1; j_call: TRBJ1-1; cdr3_nt: TGCGCCAGCAGCCAAACGAGCAGGGGCAGGAATACTGAAGCTTTCTTT; cdr3_aa: CASSQTSRGRNTEAFF
clone_size: .; d_call: TRBD1; v_call: TRBV7-2; j_call: TRBJ1-2; cdr3_nt: TGTGCCAGCAGCTCGGAGCGCAGGGGGCGATATGGCTACACCTTC; cdr3_aa: CASSSERRGRYGYTF
clone_size: .; d_call: .; v_call: TRBV7-2; j_call: TRBJ2-1; cdr3_nt: TGTGCCAGCAGCTTCTCGGGACTCCAATACAATGAGCAGTTCTTC; cdr3_aa: CASSFSGLQYNEQFF
clone_size: .; d_call: TRBD1; v_call: TRBV5-1; j_call: TRBJ2-7; cdr3_nt: TGCGCCAGCAGCAAAGGACAGGGGTCCTACGAGCAGTACTTC; cdr3_aa: CASSKGQGSYEQYF
clone_size: .; d_call: TRBD1; v_call: TRBV4-1; j_call: TRBJ1-1; cdr3_nt: TGCGCCAGCAGCACCCGGGACAGGGAGAACACTGAAGCTTTCTTT; cdr3_aa: CASSTRDRENTEAFF
clone_size: .; d_call: TRBD1; v_call: TRBV6-5; j_call: TRBJ1-2; cdr3_nt: TGTGCCAGCAGTTACTCGACCCTGACAGGGGCTGGCTACACCTTC; cdr3_aa: CASSYSTLTGAGYTF
clone_size: .; d_call: TRBD1; v_call: TRBV6-4; j_call: TRBJ2-3; cdr3_nt: TGTGCCAGCAGTGACGGGGGACAGGCCACAGATACGCAGTATTTT; cdr3_aa: CASSDGGQATDTQYF
clone_size: .; d_call: TRBD2; v_call: TRBV9; j_call: TRBJ2-1; cdr3_nt: TGTGCCAGCAGCGTAGACGGACTAGTGCCGGGGGAGCAGTTCTTC; cdr3_aa: CASSVDGLVPGEQFF
clone_size: .; d_call: TRBD2; v_call: TRBV30; j_call: TRBJ2-1; cdr3_nt: TGTGCCTGGAGCGTAAGCGGGAGCTCCTACAATGAGCAGTTCTTC; cdr3_aa: CAWSVSGSSYNEQFF
clone_size: .; d_call: TRBD1; v_call: TRBV7-2; j_call: TRBJ2-1; cdr3_nt: TGTGCCAGCAGCTCAAGAGGGACAGGTTCCTACAATGAGCAGTTCTTC; cdr3_aa: CASSSRGTGSYNEQFF
clone_size: .; d_call: .; v_call: TRBV29-1; j_call: TRBJ1-2; cdr3_nt: TGCAGCGTTGAATGGGCAGGGTATGGCTACACCTTC; cdr3_aa: CSVEWAGYGYTF
clone_size: .; d_call: .; v_call: TRBV9; j_call: TRBJ2-5; cdr3_nt: TGTGCCAGCAGCGTAGACTTAGCGGAGACCCAGTACTTC; cdr3_aa: CASSVDLAETQYF